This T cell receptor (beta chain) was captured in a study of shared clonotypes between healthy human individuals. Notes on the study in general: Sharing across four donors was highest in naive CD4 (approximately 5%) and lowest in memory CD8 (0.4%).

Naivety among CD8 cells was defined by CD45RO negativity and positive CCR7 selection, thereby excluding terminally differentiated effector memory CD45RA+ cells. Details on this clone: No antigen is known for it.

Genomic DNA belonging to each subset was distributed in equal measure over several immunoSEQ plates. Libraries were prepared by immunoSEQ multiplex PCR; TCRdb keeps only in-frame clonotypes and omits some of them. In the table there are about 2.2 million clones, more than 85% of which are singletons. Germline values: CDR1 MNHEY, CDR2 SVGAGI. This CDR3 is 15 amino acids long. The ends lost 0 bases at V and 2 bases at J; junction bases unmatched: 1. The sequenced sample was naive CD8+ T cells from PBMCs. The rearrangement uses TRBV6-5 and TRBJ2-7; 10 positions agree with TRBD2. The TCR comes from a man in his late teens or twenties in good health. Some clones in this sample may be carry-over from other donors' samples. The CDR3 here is CASSYSLAGAYEQYF. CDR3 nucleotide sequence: TGTGCCAGCAGTTACTCGCTAGCGGGAGCCTACGAGCAGTACTTC.